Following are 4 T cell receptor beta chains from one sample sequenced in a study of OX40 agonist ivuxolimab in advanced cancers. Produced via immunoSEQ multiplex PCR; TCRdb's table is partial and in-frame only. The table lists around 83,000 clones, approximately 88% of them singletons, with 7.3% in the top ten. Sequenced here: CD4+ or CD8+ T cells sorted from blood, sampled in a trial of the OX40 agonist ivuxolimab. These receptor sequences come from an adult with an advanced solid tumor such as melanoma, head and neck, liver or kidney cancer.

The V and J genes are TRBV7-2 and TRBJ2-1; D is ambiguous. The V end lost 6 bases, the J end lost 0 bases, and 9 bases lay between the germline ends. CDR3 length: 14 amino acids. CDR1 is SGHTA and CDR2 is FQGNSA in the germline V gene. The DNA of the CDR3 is TGTGCCAGCAGAGGAAGGAGCTCCTACAATGAGCAGTTCTTC. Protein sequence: CASRGRSSYNEQFF.

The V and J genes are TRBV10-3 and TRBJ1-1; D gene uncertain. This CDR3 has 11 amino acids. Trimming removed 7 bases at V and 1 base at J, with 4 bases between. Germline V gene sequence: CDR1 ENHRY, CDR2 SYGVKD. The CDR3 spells CAIKENTEAFF. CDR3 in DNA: TGTGCCATCAAGGAGAACACTGAAGCTTTCTTT.

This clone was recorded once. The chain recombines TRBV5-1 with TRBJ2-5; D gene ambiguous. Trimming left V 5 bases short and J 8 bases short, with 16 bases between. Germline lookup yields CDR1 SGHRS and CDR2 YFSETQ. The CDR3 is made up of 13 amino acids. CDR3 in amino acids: CASSYSAQGTQYF. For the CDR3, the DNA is TGCGCCAGCAGTTATAGTGCCCAAGGAACCCAGTACTTC.

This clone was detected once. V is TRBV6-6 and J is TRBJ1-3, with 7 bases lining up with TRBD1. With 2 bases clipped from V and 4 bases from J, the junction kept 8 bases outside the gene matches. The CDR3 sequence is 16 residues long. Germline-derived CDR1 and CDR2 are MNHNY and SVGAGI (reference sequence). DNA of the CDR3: TGTGCCAGCAGTTACGAACAGGGGATTTCCGGAAACACCATATATTTT. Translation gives CASSYEQGISGNTIYF.